These T cell receptor beta chains were read from a single sample in a study of CD8+ T cells in alopecia areata. Some clones are missing from TCRdb's copy, which holds only in-frame ones; the method was immunoSEQ multiplex PCR. The table includes about 160,000 clones, about 71% detected once. The sequencing here drew on CD4+ T cells sorted from blood, taken at week 4, from a patient treated with tofacitinib. The source of these receptors is a human donor with alopecia areata. CDR3s include the opening cysteine and the closing phenylalanine or tryptophan. A D gene is named only where the DNA matches it firmly. The size entry is marked missing in some rows and otherwise reads once, few, many or a size class.

d_call: TRBD1; v_call: TRBV5-6; clone_size: once; j_call: TRBJ1-2; cdr3_nt: TGTGCCAGCAGCCAGGACAGGGGAGGAGGCTACACCTTC; cdr3_aa: CASSQDRGGGYTF
d_call: .; v_call: TRBV5-1; clone_size: .; j_call: TRBJ2-6; cdr3_nt: TGCGCCAGCAGTATTAGGAGACAGGCTTCCTCTGGGGCCAACGTCCTGACTTTC; cdr3_aa: CASSIRRQASSGANVLTF
d_call: TRBD2; v_call: TRBV5-1; clone_size: .; j_call: TRBJ2-2; cdr3_nt: TGCGCCAGCAGCTTGGCAGCGGGGTACACCGGGGAGCTGTTTTTT; cdr3_aa: CASSLAAGYTGELFF
d_call: .; v_call: TRBV29-1; clone_size: .; j_call: TRBJ1-2; cdr3_nt: TGCAGCGTAAGGGGAGCTAACTATGGCTACACCTTC; cdr3_aa: CSVRGANYGYTF
d_call: .; v_call: TRBV9; clone_size: few; j_call: TRBJ1-1; cdr3_nt: TGTGCCAGCAGCCCAGTTGGGGATCCGGACACTGAAGCTTTCTTT; cdr3_aa: CASSPVGDPDTEAFF
d_call: TRBD2; v_call: TRBV25-1; clone_size: .; j_call: TRBJ2-1; cdr3_nt: TGTGCCAGCAGTGAATCCTCCGCGGGGGGCCCAAATGAGCAGTTCTTC; cdr3_aa: CASSESSAGGPNEQFF
d_call: TRBD1; v_call: TRBV5-1; clone_size: once; j_call: TRBJ1-1; cdr3_nt: TGCGCCAGCAGCTTGGGGACAGGCCGTCCTGAAGCTTTCTTT; cdr3_aa: CASSLGTGRPEAFF
d_call: .; v_call: TRBV7-2; clone_size: .; j_call: TRBJ1-4; cdr3_nt: TGTGCCAGCAGCTTAGAAAGGGGCGAGAATGAAAAACTGTTTTTT; cdr3_aa: CASSLERGENEKLFF
d_call: .; v_call: TRBV29-1; clone_size: .; j_call: TRBJ2-1; cdr3_nt: TGCAGCGTTGCCCCTGCGGGTCAGGTAACTTACAATGAGCAGTTCTTC; cdr3_aa: CSVAPAGQVTYNEQFF
d_call: .; v_call: TRBV30; clone_size: once; j_call: TRBJ2-7; cdr3_nt: TGTGCCTGGAGTGTAGGGACGGGGGAGCAGTACTTC; cdr3_aa: CAWSVGTGEQYF
d_call: TRBD1; v_call: TRBV30; clone_size: .; j_call: TRBJ1-1; cdr3_nt: TGTGCCTGGAGGCTGGGGACAGTAAACACTGAAGCTTTCTTT; cdr3_aa: CAWRLGTVNTEAFF
d_call: .; v_call: TRBV15; clone_size: .; j_call: TRBJ1-5; cdr3_nt: TGTGCCACCAGCAGCTGGGGAGGGGATGGTCAGCCCCAGCATTTT; cdr3_aa: CATSSWGGDGQPQHF